This T cell receptor (beta chain) was recorded in a study of T-cell reconstitution after alpha-beta-depleted transplantation in children. During its preparation, the TCRbeta library received unique molecular identifiers. TCRdb reprocessed the PCR reads via MiXCR and lists one record per CDR3 protein. The sample holds a few hundred thousand distinct CDR3 sequences, over 10% seen once. CDR3 size: 13 residues. With 1 base removed from V and 4 bases from J, the gap between germline ends came to 7 bases. Concerning this clonotype itself: What it binds is not known. This sequence may be a read error, since a much larger clone differs from it by one base.

The study, taken as a whole, reports: Once a year had passed after transplant, T-cell counts and diversity came mostly from newly produced T cells. Reportedly, alpha-beta T cells present about two months post-transplant originated from several hundred expanded clones of graft origin. TCRbeta diversity was high at day 60 in some patients (a result of surviving recipient T cells and thymic progenitors).

This clonotype was obtained from a male patient under 18 who had a stem cell transplant for acute myeloid leukemia, so the T cells may come from the graft donor. The V call is TRBV12-3 or TRBV12-4, the J call TRBJ1-2; D gene unclear. The source was PBMCs, mostly from graft donor cells, collected 360 days after TCRalphabeta/CD19-depleted stem cell transplant. The CDR3 region is CASSLGTSYGYTF. Here the CDR3 DNA reads TGTGCCAGCAGTTTAGGGACCAGCTATGGCTACACCTTC.